The clone carrying this TCR beta chain was seen at least ten times. TCRdb called the 5' RACE reads again in MiXCR, with one record for every CDR3 protein. The table lists about 39,000 distinct CDR3 sequences, 3% to 3.5% of them singletons. CDR1 is SQVTM and CDR2 is ANQGSEA in the germline V gene. The CDR3 loop spans 14 amino acids. V lost 7 bases, J lost 3 bases, and 6 bases stayed unmatched. These data belong to a study of spatial heterogeneity in lung cancer. The time point is: sample taken at primary tumor resection. The V call is TRBV29-1, the J call TRBJ2-2, with 9 bases aligning to TRBD1. The source was normal lung tissue next to the tumor, collected at surgery. The TCR sequence derives from a male donor with early-stage non-small cell lung cancer. CDR3 coding DNA: TGCAGCGCAACCGGGACAGGGTACACCGGGGAGCTGTTTTTT. This codes for CSATGTGYTGELFF.